Following are 22 T cell receptor beta chains from one sample sequenced in a study of T cells in Graves' hyperthyroidism and ophthalmopathy. Amplified regions were TCR beta CDR3 sequences from RNA transcripts. A first-round RT-PCR of the TCR CDR3 used the HTBI primer set. TCRdb redid the calling of the multiplex PCR reads with MiXCR, one entry per CDR3 protein. Of approximately 510,000 distinct CDR3 sequences detected, less than 25% appear once; the ten largest clones hold more than 25%. The source material was blood. The receptor source for this set is a man aged 18-30 years with Graves' hyperthyroidism.

The chain carries TRBV30 and TRBJ1-5; the D is unclear. CDR1 is GTSNPN and CDR2 is SVGIG in the germline V gene (reference sequence). V shed 2 bases and J shed 5 bases, with 13 bases lying between them. This CDR3 is 14 amino acids long. CDR3 region: CAWSPAWGDQPQHF. In nucleotides, the CDR3 is TGTGCCTGGAGTCCCGCGTGGGGAGATCAGCCCCAGCATTTT.

Many counts were recorded for this clonotype. The chain links TRBV28 to TRBJ1-2; tentative D call: TRBD1 (6 bases). Germline V lookup: CDR1 MDHEN, CDR2 SYDVKM. This CDR3 comprises 14 residues. V was trimmed by 2 bases and J by 8 bases, leaving 15 bases between them. The CDR3 nucleotides are TGTGCCAGCAGTTTACGGGGGGGGCCGCGCGGCTACACCTTC. This gives the protein CASSLRGGPRGYTF.

Only a few counts were recorded for this clonotype. The J gene is TRBJ2-5, the V gene TRBV29-1; 12 bases align to TRBD2. The V and J ends lost 6 bases and 4 bases, in that order; junction bases with no gene match: 6. The CDR3 contains 14 residues. Germline V CDR1 and CDR2: SQVTM, ANQGSEA. The CDR3 DNA reads as TGCAGCGTAGGTCAGACTAGCGGGGGAGAGACCCAGTACTTC. This encodes CSVGQTSGGETQYF.

The CDR3 DNA reads as TGTGCCTGGGGGACAGGGGTTGACGGGGAGCTGTTTTTT. It translates to CAWGTGVDGELFF. V gene TRBV30 combines with J gene TRBJ2-2, with 10 positions matching TRBD1. This CDR3 comprises 13 residues. V was clipped by 5 bases and J by 7 bases; unmatched bases: 4. CDR1 and CDR2 (germline): GTSNPN, SVGIG (reference sequence).

This clonotype turned up a few times. V and J are TRBV25-1 and TRBJ2-7; 9 nucleotides align to TRBD1. The CDR3 runs 16 residues. The germline V gene encodes CDR1 MGHDK and CDR2 SYGVNS. V gave up 4 bases and J gave up 0 bases; unmatched junction bases: 7. CDR3 DNA sequence: TGTGCCAGCAGTGCCTTGGGACAGGGAAGCTCCTACGAGCAGTACTTC. This gives the protein CASSALGQGSSYEQYF.

This chain joins TRBV4-1 and TRBJ2-2; D unresolved. Germline CDR1 and CDR2: MGHRA and YSYEKL. Trimming took off 6 bases at V and 0 bases at J, with 11 bases between the two ends. The CDR3 covers 15 residues. CDR3 protein: CASSPPSPNTGELFF. Written as DNA, the CDR3 is TGCGCCAGCAGTCCCCCCTCTCCGAACACCGGGGAGCTGTTTTTT.

Ten or more counts support this clonotype. The CDR3 DNA reads TGTGCCAGCAGTCCGCTAAACCGAGAGAACACTGAAGCTTTCTTT. It is translated as CASSPLNRENTEAFF. The rearrangement links TRBV27 to TRBJ1-1, with D hard to call. V lost 5 bases and J lost 1, with 14 bases in between. Germline values: CDR1 MNHEY, CDR2 SMNVEV (reference sequence). CDR3 length: 15 amino acids.

This chain connects TRBV27 to TRBJ2-7, with 9 bases fitting TRBD1. From germline, CDR1 is MNHEY and CDR2 SMNVEV (reference sequence). The CDR3 is made up of 17 amino acids. The CDR3, as DNA: TGTACCAGCAGTCCTGGCAAGGGACAGGGCATCTTCCACGAGCAGTACGTC. Translation gives CTSSPGKGQGIFHEQYV.

This sequence joins TRBV20-1 and TRBJ2-5; 10 bases are a match to TRBD2. The CDR3 is 14 amino acids. Germline loops: CDR1 DFQATT, CDR2 SNEGSKA (reference sequence). With 3 bases clipped from V and 5 bases from J, the junction kept 6 bases outside the gene matches. The CDR3 DNA follows: TGCAGTGCTAGGACGGGACTAGCGCAGGAGACCCAGTACTTC. It codes for CSARTGLAQETQYF.

In DNA form, the CDR3 reads TGTGCCAGCTCCCCGGACTCAAGGGGGGGCATTCAGTACTTC. Amino acid sequence: CASSPDSRGGIQYF. V gene TRBV2 combines with J gene TRBJ2-4, with D possibly TRBD2 on 7 matching bases. Germline-derived CDR1 and CDR2 are SNHLY and FYNNEI. Between the trimmed V and J ends, which lost 8 bases and 9 bases, there was a span of 20 bases. The CDR3 extends over 14 amino acids.

This clonotype was picked up many times. This rearrangement joins TRBV12-3 or TRBV12-4 to TRBJ2-7; 8 nucleotides align to TRBD1. V was clipped by 7 bases and J by 3 bases; unmatched bases: 8. The CDR3 is 14 amino acids. Here the CDR3 DNA reads TGTGCCAGCACCACGACAGGGGAACTCTACGAGCAGTACTTC. Its translation: CASTTTGELYEQYF.

This chain uses TRBV24-1 with TRBJ2-7; TRBD1 might be the D (6 bases). This CDR3 comprises 13 residues. V was pared by 3 bases and J by 9 bases, with 14 bases between. The germline CDR1 and CDR2 sequences are KGHDR and SFDVKD. In nucleotides, the CDR3 is TGTGCCACCAGTGATGCGACAGGCCCCCGGCAGTACTTC. Translated: CATSDATGPRQYF.

V gene TRBV7-2 combines with J gene TRBJ2-5, with D uncertain. The CDR3 covers 14 residues. Germline V gives CDR1 SGHTA, CDR2 FQGNSA. Trimming shortened V by 1 base and J by 3 bases, and 9 bases separated the two germline ends. As DNA, the CDR3 is TGTGCCAGCAGCTTAGTCGACTTGGAAGAGACCCAGTACTTC. This gives the protein CASSLVDLEETQYF.

Ten or more counts support this clonotype. V usage is TRBV20-1 and J usage is TRBJ2-5; D unresolved. V lost 6 bases and J 5 bases, leaving 7 bases between the germline ends. Per germline, CDR1 DFQATT and CDR2 SNEGSKA (reference sequence). The CDR3 has 10 residues. CDR3 sequence (DNA): TGCAGTGCCTTGAGGGAGACCCAGTACTTC. Its translation: CSALRETQYF.

The V gene is TRBV28, the J gene TRBJ2-7; the match to TRBD2 covers 8 bases. Germline V gives CDR1 MDHEN, CDR2 SYDVKM. This CDR3 contains 15 residues. Trimming removed 7 bases from V and 7 bases from J; junction bases left unmatched: 15. The DNA for the CDR3 is TGTGCCAGCAATCCGGGCAGTAGCGGGATGCGGGAGCAGTACTTC. Its translation is CASNPGSSGMREQYF.

This clonotype was detected a few times. CDR3 nucleotide sequence: TGTGCCAGCAGCGGAAGGACAGGGATGTACACTGAAGCTTTCTTT. Translated: CASSGRTGMYTEAFF. The rearrangement joins TRBV11-2 to TRBJ1-1; 8 nucleotides line up with TRBD1. Germline V CDR1 and CDR2: SGHAT, FQNNGV. The CDR3 is 15 amino acids. J gave up 3 bases and V 5 bases, and 8 bases lay outside the gene matches.

This clonotype turned up a few times. The chain employs TRBV3-1 and TRBJ1-5; no definite D call. Per the germline V gene, CDR1 is LGHDT and CDR2 is YNNKEL (reference sequence). The CDR3 has 14 residues. V lost 6 bases to trimming and J lost 6 bases, with 15 bases between them. CDR3 DNA: TGTGCCAGCAGTCTTGACTTAAGCCGTCAGCCCCAGCATTTT. It yields the protein CASSLDLSRQPQHF.

This clonotype was found many times. For the CDR3, the DNA is TGTGCCAGCACCTCGGGGCAGGGGGCGCGCCCTTTCTTT. It encodes CASTSGQGARPFF. This chain connects TRBV11-2 to TRBJ1-1, with TRBD1 matching 8 bases. With 7 bases clipped from V and 12 bases from J, the junction kept 13 bases outside the gene matches. The length of the CDR3 is 13 residues. Per germline, CDR1 SGHAT and CDR2 FQNNGV.

In its sample, this clonotype was seen many times. Written as DNA, the CDR3 is TGTGCCAGCAGTTTAGGTCACGGGGGAGAAGAGACCCAGTACTTC. As protein: CASSLGHGGEETQYF. The rearrangement uses TRBV12-3 or TRBV12-4 and TRBJ2-5, with a weak D call TRBD2 (6 bases). The ends were cut back, 1 base at V and 3 bases at J, with 12 bases in the middle. The CDR3 spans 15 residues.

In this sample, this clonotype turned up many times. The rearrangement links TRBV12-3 or TRBV12-4 to TRBJ2-5, with D unresolved. Trimming cost V 3 bases and J 2 bases, with 7 bases left between them. This CDR3 spans 13 amino acids. The CDR3 DNA reads TGTGCCAGCAGTTTTGGGTTACAAGAGACCCAGTACTTC. The encoded protein is CASSFGLQETQYF.

This clonotype was found many times. This chain joins TRBV6-4 and TRBJ1-1, with D unclear. CDR1 and CDR2 from the germline V gene are MRHNA and SNTAGT. The CDR3 is 13 amino acids. The V end lost 7 bases, the J end lost 3 bases, and 12 bases lay between the germline ends. The CDR3 reads CASTISGYTEAFF. Here the CDR3 DNA reads TGTGCCAGCACCATCTCCGGGTACACTGAAGCTTTCTTT.

The chain has TRBV7-8 and TRBJ2-7; TRBD1 aligns across 8 bases. CDR3 size: 15 residues. Germline values: CDR1 SGHVS, CDR2 FQNEAQ. V dropped 5 bases and J dropped 3; count of bases not matched to a gene: 9. The CDR3 spells CASSPRAGGFYEQYF. The CDR3 DNA reads as TGTGCCAGCAGCCCTCGGGCAGGGGGCTTCTACGAGCAGTACTTC.